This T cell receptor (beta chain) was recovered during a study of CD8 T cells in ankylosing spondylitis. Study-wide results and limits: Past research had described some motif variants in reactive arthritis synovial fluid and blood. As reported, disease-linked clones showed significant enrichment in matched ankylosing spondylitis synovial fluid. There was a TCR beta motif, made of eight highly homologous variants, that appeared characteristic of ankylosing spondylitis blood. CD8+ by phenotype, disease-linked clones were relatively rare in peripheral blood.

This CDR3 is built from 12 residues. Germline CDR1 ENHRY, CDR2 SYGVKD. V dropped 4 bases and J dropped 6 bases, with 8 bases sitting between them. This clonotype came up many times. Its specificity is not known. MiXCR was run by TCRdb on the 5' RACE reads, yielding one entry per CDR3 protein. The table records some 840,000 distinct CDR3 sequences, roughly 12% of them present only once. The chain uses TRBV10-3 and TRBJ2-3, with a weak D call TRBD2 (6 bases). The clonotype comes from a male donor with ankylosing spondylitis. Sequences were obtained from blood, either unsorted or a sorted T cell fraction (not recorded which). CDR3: CAISVGGDTQYF. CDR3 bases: TGTGCCATCAGTGTCGGGGGTGATACGCAGTATTTT.